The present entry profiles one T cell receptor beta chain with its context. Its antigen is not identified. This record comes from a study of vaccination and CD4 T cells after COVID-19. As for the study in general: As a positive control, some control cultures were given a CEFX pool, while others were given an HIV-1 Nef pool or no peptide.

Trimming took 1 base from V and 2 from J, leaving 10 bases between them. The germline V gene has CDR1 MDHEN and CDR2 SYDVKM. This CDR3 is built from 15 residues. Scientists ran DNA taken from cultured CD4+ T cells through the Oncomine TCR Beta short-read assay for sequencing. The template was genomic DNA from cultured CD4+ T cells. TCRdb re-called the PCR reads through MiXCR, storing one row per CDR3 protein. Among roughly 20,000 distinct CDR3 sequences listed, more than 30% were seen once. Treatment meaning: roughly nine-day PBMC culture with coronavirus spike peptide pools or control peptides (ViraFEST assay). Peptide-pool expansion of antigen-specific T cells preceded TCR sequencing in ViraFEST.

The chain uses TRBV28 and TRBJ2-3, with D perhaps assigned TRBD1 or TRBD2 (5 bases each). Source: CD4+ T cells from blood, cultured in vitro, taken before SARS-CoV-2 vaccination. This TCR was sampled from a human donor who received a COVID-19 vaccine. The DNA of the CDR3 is TGTGCCAGCAGTTTATCCGGGGCGAACACAGATACGCAGTATTTT. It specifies CASSLSGANTDTQYF.